The rows below give T cell receptor beta chains drawn from one sample of a study of blood T cell repertoires in COVID-19. Sequencing used immunoSEQ multiplex PCR; TCRdb keeps in-frame clones, though not all of them. The sample carries approximately 250,000 clones, more than 75% recorded once. Sequenced sample: peripheral blood. These TCRs come from an older woman with COVID-19, enrolled during active disease. CDR3s include the opening cysteine and the closing phenylalanine or tryptophan. A D gene is named only where the DNA matches it firmly. Clone size is shown for a subset of rows, as once, few, many or a class of expanded clone.

. TRBJ2-1 16 TRBD2 TRBV24-1 TGTGCCACCAGTGAGGCCTTAGCGGGAGAGGAAAATGAGCAGTTCTTC CATSEALAGEENEQFF
. TRBJ2-7 13 TRBD1 TRBV4-1 TGCGCCAGCGGCCCAGGGGGCCCCTACGAGCAGTACTTC CASGPGGPYEQYF
. TRBJ1-4 14 . TRBV7-2 TGTGCCAGCAGCCCCTATACCGGTAATGAAAAACTGTTTTTT CASSPYTGNEKLFF
. TRBJ2-7 14 TRBD2 TRBV30 TGTGCCTGGAGTGTCGGGGGGACTACCTACGAGCAGTACTTC CAWSVGGTTYEQYF
. TRBJ2-1 16 . TRBV27 TGTGCCAGCAGTTTAATGGTGGGGCCTGGCCCTAATGAGCAGTTCTTC CASSLMVGPGPNEQFF
. TRBJ2-5 15 TRBD2 TRBV5-4 TGTGCCAGCAGCTCGAAACTAGCGGGAGGAGAGACCCAGTACTTC CASSSKLAGGETQYF
. TRBJ2-5 16 TRBD2 TRBV13 TGTGCCAGCAGCTTCTGGACTAGCGGGAGGGGCGAGACCCAGTACTTC CASSFWTSGRGETQYF
. TRBJ1-3 17 . TRBV20-1 TGCAGTGCTAGTTTCGACAGCGCAACCGTCTCTGGAAACACCATATATTTT CSASFDSATVSGNTIYF
. TRBJ2-1 15 TRBD2 TRBV4-3 TGCGCCAGCAGCCAAGGGGACGGGAGGAGGAATGAGCAGTTCTTC CASSQGDGRRNEQFF
once TRBJ1-5 13 . TRBV28 TGTGCCAGCACTGCAGAAGTCAATCAGCCCCAGCATTTT CASTAEVNQPQHF
few TRBJ2-3 21 . TRBV28 TGTGCCAGCAGTTCCCTCACACACCCTCCACGGAGAGACCCTAGCACAGATACGCAGTATTTT CASSSLTHPPRRDPSTDTQYF
. TRBJ2-2 14 . TRBV3-1/TRBV3-2 TGTGCCAGCAGCCAAAGTTGGGCTGGCGGGGAGCTGTTTTTT CASSQSWAGGELFF
few TRBJ1-1 13 . TRBV3-1/TRBV3-2 TGTGCCAGCAGTTACGCCGGTGAGGTAGAAGCTTTCTTT CASSYAGEVEAFF